This T cell receptor beta chain was identified in a study of molecular identifiers for immune sequencing clone quantification. At the level of the study: Five portions were made in replicates from RNA of roughly 20,000 or 100,000 naive CD8 cells, and four underwent sequencing. Broader study findings: Whereas clones above 20 RNA copies held under 1% of naive-cell molecules, they held over 98% of effector molecules.

MiXCR, applied by TCRdb to the PCR reads, yields one record per CDR3 protein. The table lists about 68,000 distinct CDR3 sequences, about a sixth of them singletons. CDR1 is LNHDA and CDR2 is SQIVND in the germline V gene (reference sequence). V shed 6 bases, J shed 4 bases, and the junction held 6 bases outside the gene matches. The CDR3 sequence is 13 residues long. Points on this clonotype: The target antigen is unknown.

Sequencing input: naive CD8+ T cells from blood, with Jurkat cell RNA spiked in. Subset given: FACS-sorted CD8+CD4-CCR7+CD45RA+ naive T cells. The rearrangement links TRBV19 to TRBJ2-7, with 7 bases lining up with TRBD1. The sequence derives from a human donor in good health. Some libraries in this study had Jurkat cell RNA spiked in. The CDR3: CASRPRDSYEQYF. The CDR3 coding sequence is TGTGCCAGTAGGCCACGGGACAGTTACGAGCAGTACTTC.